These 15 T cell receptor beta chains originate from one sample sequenced in a study of control samples from healthy donors and cancer patients. The data were produced by immunoSEQ multiplex PCR, yet TCRdb's version contains in-frame clones alone and is incomplete. The table lists about 65,000 clones, 90% of them singletons. The material sequenced was PBMCs. The receptors shown here come from a woman aged 50 to 60 with colorectal cancer.

This clone was observed once. This sequence joins TRBV20-1 and TRBJ1-1; the D is unclear. Germline CDR1 reads DFQATT; CDR2 reads SNEGSKA (reference sequence). V gave up 3 bases and J gave up 0 bases, with 8 bases separating them. CDR3 length equals 13 residues. The CDR3 loop reads CSASGNLNTEAFF. The CDR3 coding sequence is TGCAGTGCTAGTGGGAATTTGAACACTGAAGCTTTCTTT.

The chain recombines TRBV12-5 with TRBJ1-3; TRBD1 is a possible D gene (5 bases). V was cut by 6 bases and J by 8 bases, with 23 bases left in between. The CDR3 sequence is 16 residues long. The germline gives CDR1 LGHNT, CDR2 FRNRAP. The CDR3 region is CASGATGAYPGDTIYF. CDR3 DNA sequence: TGTGCTAGTGGCGCTACCGGGGCTTACCCGGGGGACACCATATATTTT.

As regards this clone: The junction departs from the called germline gene at one end, perhaps through a read error. The rearrangement joins TRBV6-5 to TRBJ2-2; no clear D. The CDR3 covers 14 residues. Looked up from germline, CDR1 is MNHEY and CDR2 is SVGAGI. CDR3 sequence: CASSYLERTGELFF. The CDR3 DNA sequence: TGTGCCAGCAGCTACTTAGAGAGAACCGGGGAGCTGTTTTTT.

The chain recombines TRBV5-1 with TRBJ2-5; a weak D match, TRBD1 (6 bases). The CDR3 consists of 15 residues. Per the germline V gene, CDR1 is SGHRS and CDR2 is YFSETQ. V dropped 4 bases and J dropped 1 base, with 14 bases sitting between them. The CDR3: CASSLQQGVQETQYF. CDR3 nucleotide sequence: TGCGCCAGCAGCCTTCAACAGGGAGTCCAAGAGACCCAGTACTTC.

The chain combines TRBV18 with TRBJ2-1; TRBD2 matches at 11 bases. Germline lookup yields CDR1 KGHSH and CDR2 LQKENI. The length of the CDR3 is 16 residues. The V gene end was trimmed by 0 bases and the J gene end by 8 bases; junction bases not matched to a gene: 6. Written as DNA, the CDR3 is TGTGCCAGCTCACCACCGTCCGGGACTAGCGGAGATGAGCAGTTCTTC. Amino acids: CASSPPSGTSGDEQFF.

This clone came up once. The V call is TRBV19, the J call TRBJ2-1; 7 bases match TRBD1. V gave up 3 bases and J gave up 7 bases; unmatched junction bases: 9. The CDR3 extends over 15 amino acids. The germline V gene has CDR1 LNHDA and CDR2 SQIVND (reference sequence). As DNA, the CDR3 is TGTGCCAGTAGTATTCTCCCAGGGGGTAAGAATGAGCAGTTCTTC. Encoded protein: CASSILPGGKNEQFF.

V is TRBV19 and J is TRBJ1-1, with D hard to call. The CDR3 sequence is 11 residues long. The V gene's germline CDR1 is LNHDA and CDR2 SQIVND (reference sequence). V gave up 8 bases and J gave up 11 bases, with 15 bases separating them. CDR3 in DNA: TGTGCCAGTTTGGACCCGACCGGGGCTTTCTTT. Translation gives CASLDPTGAFF.

The V call is TRBV2, the J call TRBJ2-3; weak D call: TRBD1 (5 bases). Trimming took 4 bases from V and 0 from J, leaving 14 bases between them. CDR1 SNHLY and CDR2 FYNNEI come from the germline V gene. This CDR3 has 16 amino acids. This chain's CDR3 is CASSGIDSTSTDTQYF. In nucleotides, the CDR3 is TGTGCCAGCAGTGGTATAGACAGTACTAGCACAGATACGCAGTATTTT.

CDR3 in DNA: TGTGCCAGCAGTGTCGCGTGGGGTTTGACTGAAGCTTTCTTT. Its translation is CASSVAWGLTEAFF. This chain uses TRBV25-1 with TRBJ1-1; D uncertain. The germline V gene encodes CDR1 MGHDK and CDR2 SYGVNS. CDR3 length equals 14 residues. V gave up 4 bases and J gave up 5 bases, with 14 bases separating them.

The J gene is TRBJ2-5, the V gene TRBV19; D tentatively reads TRBD1 or TRBD2 (6 bases each). V was trimmed by 5 bases and J by 2 bases, leaving 15 bases between them. CDR3 size: 15 residues. The germline CDR1 and CDR2 sequences are LNHDA and SQIVND (reference sequence). CDR3 DNA sequence: TGTGCCAGTAGTGGGTCAGGGGAGGCACAAGAGACCCAGTACTTC. This gives the protein CASSGSGEAQETQYF.

The CDR3 region is CASSPVGGASDEQYF. The CDR3 DNA follows: TGTGCCAGCTCACCGGTAGGGGGCGCTTCGGACGAGCAGTACTTC. The V and J genes are TRBV18 and TRBJ2-7; 7 bases agree with TRBD1. The CDR3 sequence is 15 residues long. Germline CDR1 and CDR2: KGHSH and LQKENI. Unmatched junction bases numbered 10, after V lost 3 bases and J lost 5 bases. Full variable domain (missing parts from reference TRBV18 and TRBJ2-7): NAGVMQNPRHLVRRRGQEARLRCSPMKGHSHVYWYRQLPEEGLKFMVYLQKENIIDESGMPKERFSAEFPKEGPSILRIQQVVRGDSAAYFCASSPVGGASDEQYFGPGTRLTVT.

A single count supports this clone. This rearrangement joins TRBV30 to TRBJ1-1, with unresolved D. Trimming stripped 3 bases from V and 1 base from J, with 9 bases between. There are 13 residues in the CDR3. CDR1 GTSNPN and CDR2 SVGIG come from the germline V gene (reference sequence). The chain's CDR3 is CAWRSNPNTEAFF. The CDR3 DNA is TGTGCCTGGAGAAGTAATCCGAACACTGAAGCTTTCTTT.

The rearrangement joins TRBV7-8 to TRBJ1-2; D may be TRBD1 (6 bases). Germline CDR1 and CDR2: SGHVS and FQNEAQ. The length of the CDR3 is 14 residues. V lost 5 bases to trimming and J lost 4 bases, with 14 bases between them. The CDR3 loop reads CASSNNRAAYGYTF. In nucleotides, the CDR3 is TGTGCCAGCAGCAACAACAGGGCGGCCTATGGCTACACCTTC. The variable domain in full, completed from reference TRBV7-8 and TRBJ1-2, reads GAGVSQSPRYKVAKRGQDVALRCDPISGHVSLFWYQQALGQGPEFLTYFQNEAQLDKSGLPSDRFFAERPEGSVSTLKIQRTQQEDSAVYLCASSNNRAAYGYTFGSGTRLTVV.

The rearrangement joins TRBV28 to TRBJ1-2, with D uncertain. CDR3 length: 14 amino acids. Germline-derived CDR1 and CDR2 are MDHEN and SYDVKM. Deletions cut 3 bases from V and 0 bases from J, with 8 bases between. The CDR3 DNA is TGTGCCAGCAGTTTCGCAGCCTCTAACTATGGCTACACCTTC. The encoded protein is CASSFAASNYGYTF.

This sequence joins TRBV5-4 and TRBJ2-7; D not certain. The CDR3 has 14 residues. Trimming took off 2 bases at V and 0 bases at J, with 9 bases between the two ends. CDR1 is SGHNT, CDR2 YYREEE, per germline (reference sequence). The CDR3 here is CASSFNSNSYEQYF. Written as DNA, the CDR3 is TGTGCCAGCAGCTTCAACAGCAACTCCTACGAGCAGTACTTC.